Shown below are 18 T cell receptor beta chains from a single sample sequenced in a study of shared clonotypes between healthy human individuals. Assay used: immunoSEQ multiplex PCR; TCRdb lists only in-frame clones, some missing. This sample carries 2 million to 2.5 million clones, 95% of them seen once, and the ten largest clones take 0.13%. The sequenced sample consisted of naive CD4+ T cells sorted from blood. Subset meaning: CD45RA+ positively selected. The receptors come from a man aged 18 to 29 in good health.

The chain has TRBV6-5 and TRBJ2-3; no clear D. With 5 bases removed from V and 1 base from J, the gap between germline ends came to 10 bases. The CDR3 sequence is 14 residues long. Germline assignment: CDR1 MNHEY and CDR2 SVGAGI. The CDR3 reads CASSRGAGTDTQYF. CDR3 DNA: TGTGCCAGCAGTCGTGGAGCCGGCACAGATACGCAGTATTTT.

The rearrangement uses TRBV7-2 and TRBJ2-7, with D unclear. Per germline, CDR1 SGHTA and CDR2 FQGNSA. This CDR3 is built from 12 residues. The ends were cut back, 6 bases at V and 5 bases at J, with 11 bases in the middle. The DNA of the CDR3 is TGTGCCAGCAGTCTCAGCCTTAACGAGCAGTACTTC. Its translation: CASSLSLNEQYF.

The J gene is TRBJ2-7, the V gene TRBV4-1; D possibly matches TRBD1 or TRBD2 (6 bases each). Trimming removed 1 base from V and 3 bases from J, with 10 bases in between. Germline CDR1 and CDR2: MGHRA and YSYEKL. The CDR3 length is 14 residues. CDR3 in DNA: TGCGCCAGCAGCCAAGGGGGGGCCGGCTACGAGCAGTACTTC. It is translated as CASSQGGAGYEQYF.

The J gene is TRBJ2-2, the V gene TRBV6-5; a possible D gene is TRBD2 (6 bases). The CDR3 is made up of 13 amino acids. The V end was cut by 5 bases, the J end by 6 bases, with 10 bases between. CDR1 MNHEY and CDR2 SVGAGI come from the germline V gene. In DNA, the CDR3 is TGTGCCAGCAGTGACGGGACTCCCGGGGAGCTGTTTTTT. Translating gives CASSDGTPGELFF.

The chain recombines TRBV28 with TRBJ2-7; 8 bases map to TRBD1. The CDR3 spans 14 residues. With 5 bases clipped from V and 5 bases from J, the junction kept 8 bases outside the gene matches. The V gene's germline CDR1 is MDHEN and CDR2 SYDVKM. The CDR3 loop is CASSLPRGLDEQYF. The CDR3, as DNA: TGTGCCAGCAGTCTTCCCAGGGGGCTTGACGAGCAGTACTTC.

The rearrangement links TRBV7-9 to TRBJ1-2; D is uncertain. Germline CDR1 is SEHNR and CDR2 is FQNEAQ (reference sequence). Trimming cost V 1 base and J 8 bases, with 17 bases left between them. The CDR3 extends over 15 amino acids. The CDR3 DNA reads as TGTGCCAGCAGCTTAGACGTCAGCCCGGCCGGGGGCTACACCTTC. This gives the protein CASSLDVSPAGGYTF.

This rearrangement joins TRBV5-1 to TRBJ1-6; the D gene is possibly TRBD1 (6 bases). The CDR3 is 14 residues long. Trimming took 4 bases from V and 10 from J, leaving 15 bases between them. The V gene's germline CDR1 is SGHRS and CDR2 YFSETQ. The CDR3 DNA sequence: TGCGCCAGCAGCCCGGGCTCAGGGGACTCACCCCTCCACTTT. Translated, it gives CASSPGSGDSPLHF. Based on the CDR3 plus reference TRBV5-1 and TRBJ1-6, the full variable domain is KAGVTQTPRYLIKTRGQQVTLSCSPISGHRSVSWYQQTPGQGLQFLFEYFSETQRNKGNFPGRFSGRQFSNSRSEMNVSTLELGDSALYLCASSPGSGDSPLHFGNGTRLTVT.

The chain recombines TRBV6-5 with TRBJ1-4; TRBD1 aligns across 7 bases. V lost 5 bases, J lost 8 bases, and 11 bases stayed unmatched. This CDR3 region has 15 residues. Germline CDR1 is MNHEY and CDR2 is SVGAGI. For the CDR3, the DNA is TGTGCCAGCAGTACCCGACAGGGAGGGGTGGAAAAACTGTTTTTT. This sequence encodes CASSTRQGGVEKLFF.

This clone was seen a few times. This chain joins TRBV25-1 and TRBJ1-2; tentative D call: TRBD1 (6 bases). The CDR3 has 14 residues. V lost 6 bases and J 4 bases, leaving 15 bases between the germline ends. Germline loops: CDR1 MGHDK, CDR2 SYGVNS. The CDR3 sequence is CASSSGAGVYGYTF. CDR3 DNA: TGTGCCAGCAGCTCGGGGGCAGGGGTCTATGGCTACACCTTC.

This sequence joins TRBV30 and TRBJ2-7; TRBD1 matches at 11 bases. Germline V CDR1 and CDR2: GTSNPN, SVGIG (reference sequence). This CDR3 is 15 amino acids long. V lost 4 bases to trimming and J lost 6 bases; unmatched junction nucleotides: 11. For the CDR3, the DNA is TGTGCCTGGACCGGAATGGACAGGGGGCTCCTCGAGCAGTACTTC. Protein product: CAWTGMDRGLLEQYF. Variable domain in full (rest from reference TRBV30 and TRBJ2-7): SQTIHQWPATLVQPVGSPLSLECTVEGTSNPNLYWYRQAAGRGLQLLFYSVGIGQISSEVPQNLSASRPQDRQFILSSKKLLLSDSGFYLCAWTGMDRGLLEQYFGPGTRLTVT.

V gene TRBV19 combines with J gene TRBJ2-1, with D unresolved. Trimming cost V 4 bases and J 10 bases, with 23 bases left between them. Germline lookup yields CDR1 LNHDA and CDR2 SQIVND (reference sequence). The CDR3 is made up of 16 amino acids. CDR3 sequence reads: CASSTDPTRLAREQFF. In DNA, the CDR3 is TGTGCCAGTAGTACCGACCCTACGCGACTGGCACGCGAGCAGTTCTTC.

The chain joins TRBV28 to TRBJ1-5, with a weak D call TRBD1 (5 bases). Trimming removed 4 bases at V and 6 bases at J, with 10 bases between. From germline, CDR1 is MDHEN and CDR2 SYDVKM. There are 13 residues in the CDR3. The chain's CDR3 is CASSSGSGQPQHF. CDR3 nucleotides: TGTGCCAGCAGTTCAGGGAGCGGTCAGCCCCAGCATTTT.

This chain uses TRBV5-6 with TRBJ1-6; a weak D match, TRBD1 (5 bases). With 0 bases removed from V and 9 bases from J, the gap between germline ends came to 10 bases. CDR1 is SGHDT, CDR2 YYEEEE, per germline. The CDR3 loop spans 14 amino acids. CDR3 coding DNA: TGTGCCAGCAGCTTGGGCCAGGGTACTTCACCCCTCCACTTT. Translating gives CASSLGQGTSPLHF.

V is TRBV28 and J is TRBJ1-5, with 10 bases fitting TRBD1. J lost 4 bases, V lost 3 bases, and 9 bases had no gene match. This CDR3 region has 17 residues. Germline lookup yields CDR1 MDHEN and CDR2 SYDVKM. The CDR3 here is CASSFPGTGAPNQPQHF. For the CDR3, the DNA is TGTGCCAGCAGTTTTCCAGGGACAGGGGCGCCGAATCAGCCCCAGCATTTT.

The CDR3 spells CAISGLAGAGADTQYF. CDR3 DNA: TGTGCCATCAGTGGCTTAGCGGGAGCTGGAGCAGATACGCAGTATTTT. V and J are TRBV10-3 and TRBJ2-3; TRBD2 matches at 9 bases. CDR3 length: 16 residues. With 4 bases clipped from V and 4 bases from J, the junction kept 9 bases outside the gene matches. From germline, CDR1 is ENHRY and CDR2 SYGVKD.

The chain recombines TRBV4-1 with TRBJ1-6; D not resolved. Germline V CDR1 and CDR2: MGHRA, YSYEKL. The V gene lost 5 bases and the J gene lost 0 bases, with 14 bases spanning the gap. There are 17 residues in the CDR3. CDR3 sequence: CASSMSTAGSYNSPLHF. The DNA of the CDR3 is TGCGCCAGCAGCATGTCCACGGCGGGCTCCTATAATTCACCCCTCCACTTT.

The chain links TRBV30 to TRBJ2-3; a weak D match, TRBD1 (6 bases). This CDR3 region has 14 residues. Germline CDR1 and CDR2: GTSNPN and SVGIG (reference sequence). V lost 0 bases and J 6 bases, leaving 13 bases between the germline ends. CDR3 in DNA: TGTGCCTGGAGTGTCCTGGGGGCGGGTGATACGCAGTATTTT. Protein product: CAWSVLGAGDTQYF.

The rearrangement links TRBV2 to TRBJ1-2; a weak D match, TRBD1 (6 bases). Germline CDR1 is SNHLY and CDR2 is FYNNEI. The CDR3 is 14 residues long. The V end was cut by 5 bases, the J end by 1 base, with 11 bases between. CDR3 DNA sequence: TGTGCCAGCAGTCCCGGACAGCTTAACTATGGCTACACCTTC. Amino acid sequence: CASSPGQLNYGYTF. Full variable domain (outside the CDR3, taken from reference TRBV2 and TRBJ1-2): EPEVTQTPSHQVTQMGQEVILRCVPISNHLYFYWYRQILGQKVEFLVSFYNNEISEKSEIFDDQFSVERPDGSNFTLKIRSTKLEDSAMYFCASSPGQLNYGYTFGSGTRLTVV.